The T cell receptor beta chain described here comes from a study of cytomegalovirus exposure and HLA in healthy donors. Trimming pared 5 bases from V and 6 bases from J, leaving 20 bases between. The CDR3 is 15 amino acids. Germline values: CDR1 MNHEY, CDR2 SVGAGI. The PCR contained 60 Vbeta and 13 Jbeta primers. Sequenced by immunoSEQ multiplex PCR; TCRdb stores in-frame clones only, minus some. The table has approximately 75,000 clones, around 84% seen once; the top ten hold 15% to 20%. Sequencing was done on a sample of PBMCs. The clonotype originates from a man between 65 and 79 years old in good health and CMV-seropositive. The chain uses TRBV6-5 and TRBJ2-7; D is possibly TRBD2 (6 bases). For the CDR3, the DNA is TGTGCCAGCAGTAAGAATGCGGGGTTGGGTGGCGAGCAGTACTTC. Its translation is CASSKNAGLGGEQYF.